This TCR beta chain was observed in a study of control samples from healthy donors and cancer patients. Produced via immunoSEQ multiplex PCR; TCRdb's table is partial and in-frame only. The profile shows approximately 87,000 clones, 91% of them singletons. There are 16 residues in the CDR3. V lost 4 bases to trimming and J lost 9 bases, with 19 bases between them. In germline, CDR1 is SGHTA, CDR2 FQGNSA. Input material: blood. This TCR was sampled from a man in his fifties in good health. J is TRBJ1-6 and V is TRBV7-2; D uncertain. CDR3 DNA sequence: TGTGCCAGCAGCTCGCAAAACAGCTTAGGTTCTTCACCCCTCCACTTT. This codes for CASSSQNSLGSSPLHF.